Each of the 10 T cell receptor beta chains below was sequenced from the same sample in a study of cytomegalovirus exposure and HLA in healthy donors. With 60 Vbeta and 13 Jbeta primers, the PCR was carried out. Here immunoSEQ multiplex PCR was the method, and the copy in TCRdb shows in-frame clones only, minus some. The repertoire holds over 150,000 clones, with approximately 69% as singletons. Sequencing input: PBMCs. Every receptor here comes from a man younger than 40 in good health and CMV-seronegative.

This chain uses TRBV29-1 with TRBJ2-7; 7 nucleotides agree with TRBD1. Germline loops: CDR1 SQVTM, CDR2 ANQGSEA. CDR3 length equals 13 residues. V was pared by 3 bases and J by 2 bases, with 4 bases of the junction left unmatched. The CDR3 region is CSVDRGQTYEQYF. The CDR3 nucleotides read TGCAGCGTTGATAGGGGACAGACCTACGAGCAGTACTTC.

The J gene is TRBJ1-2, the V gene TRBV6-1; tentative D call: TRBD1 (5 bases). There are 13 residues in the CDR3. Trimming took 2 bases from V and 7 from J, leaving 11 bases between them. Per the germline V gene, CDR1 is MNHNS and CDR2 is SASEGT. The CDR3 spells CASSEHTGRGYTF. Here the CDR3 DNA reads TGTGCCAGCAGTGAACATACAGGACGTGGCTACACCTTC.

In DNA form, the CDR3 reads TGCGCCAGCAGCTTAGGGACTAGCGGGGGGGCAAGGCCAGATACGCAGTATTTT. Translating gives CASSLGTSGGARPDTQYF. V is TRBV5-1 and J is TRBJ2-3; 16 nucleotides match TRBD2. The CDR3 length is 18 residues. Germline CDR1 reads SGHRS; CDR2 reads YFSETQ. Germline trimming cut 2 bases from V and 4 bases from J; bases unmatched to any gene: 7.

This chain joins TRBV10-3 and TRBJ1-5; D is perhaps TRBD1 (5 bases). This CDR3 region has 16 residues. Between the trimmed V and J ends, which lost 0 bases and 4 bases, there was a span of 13 bases. Germline lookup yields CDR1 ENHRY and CDR2 SYGVKD. In DNA, the CDR3 is TGTGCCATCAGTGAGTCAGGAGGGGTTTCAAATCAGCCCCAGCATTTT. Protein sequence: CAISESGGVSNQPQHF.

Concerning this clone itself: One end of the junction does not line up with germline, which may come from a read error. The CDR3 bases are TGTGCTAGCAGCTTAAGCAGGGACACAGATACGCAGTATTTT. Its protein is CASSLSRDTDTQYF. V gene TRBV7-7 combines with J gene TRBJ2-3; perhaps TRBD1 as D (5 bases). The CDR3 consists of 14 residues. Germline V CDR1 and CDR2: SSHAT, FNYEAQ (reference sequence).

This clone occurred a few times. One junction end does not reproduce the germline sequence, and a read error may be involved. The same CDR3 arises from other DNA sequences in this sample as well. CDR3 sequence: CASRDTGGNTEAFF. The CDR3 region has the DNA TGTGCCAGCAGAGATACAGGGGGGAACACTGAGGCTTTCTTT. V usage is TRBV6-1 and J usage is TRBJ1-1; 8 bases are a match to TRBD1. Germline V gene lookup returns CDR1 MNHNS and CDR2 SASEGT. This CDR3 has 14 residues.

V usage is TRBV13 and J usage is TRBJ2-7; TRBD2 is a possible D gene (5 bases). V shed 3 bases and J shed 0 bases, with 12 bases lying between them. Germline V lookup: CDR1 PRHDT, CDR2 FYEKMQ (reference sequence). The CDR3 is 15 amino acids. In DNA form, the CDR3 reads TGTGCCAGCAGCTTCCGCCGGGAAAACTCCTACGAGCAGTACTTC. Encoded protein: CASSFRRENSYEQYF.

J is TRBJ1-6 and V is TRBV5-1; a weak D match, TRBD1 (6 bases). The CDR3 has 16 amino acids. Germline V lookup: CDR1 SGHRS, CDR2 YFSETQ. V was pared by 3 bases and J by 3 bases, with 13 bases between. DNA of the CDR3: TGCGCCAGCAGCTCAAACCCAGGGGACTATAATTCACCCCTCCACTTT. It specifies CASSSNPGDYNSPLHF.

The chain is built from TRBV2 and TRBJ2-7; 10 bases match TRBD1. The germline V gene has CDR1 SNHLY and CDR2 FYNNEI. V trimming: 5 bases; J trimming: 6 bases; junction bases outside the gene matches: 4. This CDR3 has 13 residues. The CDR3 region is CASSFDRGLEQYF. The CDR3 DNA is TGTGCCAGCAGTTTTGACAGGGGGCTCGAGCAGTACTTC.

This clone was seen a few times. V and J are TRBV19 and TRBJ1-1; TRBD1 might be the D (5 bases). Germline CDR1 reads LNHDA; CDR2 reads SQIVND (reference sequence). CDR3 length: 14 amino acids. With 4 bases removed from V and 5 bases from J, the gap between germline ends came to 14 bases. In DNA, the CDR3 is TGTGCCAGTAGTAGGGGGACTTTGGGTACTGAAGCTTTCTTT. Its translation: CASSRGTLGTEAFF. The variable domain in full, with the rest retrieved from reference TRBV19 and TRBJ1-1, is DGGITQSPKYLFRKEGQNVTLSCEQNLNHDAMYWYRQDPGQGLRLIYYSQIVNDFQKGDIAEGYSVSREKKESFPLTVTSAQKNPTAFYLCASSRGTLGTEAFFGQGTRLTVV.